The entry that follows covers one T cell receptor (beta chain) sequence. Its antigen is as yet unknown. The length of the CDR3 is 12 residues. The V gene lost 1 base and the J gene lost 11 bases, with 9 bases spanning the gap. Germline-derived CDR1 and CDR2 are LNHDA and SQIVND (reference sequence). This record belongs to a study of cytomegalovirus exposure and HLA in healthy donors. Findings and limits, study-wide: In vitro experiments confirmed that three CMV-associated chains were specific for CMV antigens.

Both 60 Vbeta primers and 13 Jbeta primers went into the PCR. The repertoire was sequenced with immunoSEQ multiplex PCR; TCRdb's copy has only in-frame clones and lacks some. Recorded here are 130,000 to 150,000 clones; the top ten clones represent about 0.96%. V gene TRBV19 combines with J gene TRBJ1-5; D may be TRBD1 (5 bases). The TCR comes from a male donor in good health and CMV-seronegative. The source material was PBMCs. The CDR3 here is CASSIVGGSQHF. The CDR3 DNA is TGTGCCAGTAGTATAGTCGGGGGGTCCCAGCATTTT.